One sample yielded the 24 T cell receptor beta chains listed below, sequenced in a study of siplizumab effects on memory and regulatory T cells. Method: immunoSEQ multiplex PCR; TCRdb's copy keeps in-frame clones and lacks some. The data contain 99,000 or so clones, roughly 94% of them singletons. Sequenced sample: non-Treg CD4+ T cells sorted from blood. The receptors derive from a human donor in good health.

The chain has TRBV6-1 and TRBJ1-1, with a possible D match to TRBD1 (5 bases). CDR3 length equals 15 residues. V dropped 1 base and J dropped 1 base, with 10 bases sitting between them. CDR1 and CDR2 from the germline V gene are MNHNS and SASEGT. CDR3 DNA sequence: TGTGCCAGCAGTGAAGATGGGGCCCCGAACACTGAAGCTTTCTTT. Amino acids: CASSEDGAPNTEAFF.

The chain recombines TRBV6-5 with TRBJ2-3, with 7 nucleotides matching TRBD2. The V gene's germline CDR1 is MNHEY and CDR2 SVGAGI. The CDR3 is 15 amino acids. The V segment lost 0 bases and the J segment 7 bases; nucleotides outside the gene matches: 7. CDR3 in amino acids: CASSYSGGIRNTQYF. DNA of the CDR3: TGTGCCAGCAGTTACTCGGGAGGGATAAGGAATACGCAGTATTTT.

The chain employs TRBV9 and TRBJ2-7; 7 bases are a match to TRBD1. Germline V gives CDR1 SGDLS, CDR2 YYNGEE. The CDR3 covers 15 residues. The junction had 7 bases not matched to a gene; V was cut back by 2 bases and J by 2 bases. Here the CDR3 reads CASSVEGAYPYEQYF. CDR3 DNA sequence: TGTGCCAGCAGCGTCGAGGGGGCTTATCCCTACGAGCAGTACTTC. Looking up the rest from reference TRBV9 and TRBJ2-7 gives the full variable domain: DSGVTQTPKHLITATGQRVTLRCSPRSGDLSVYWYQQSLDQGLQFLIQYYNGEERAKGNILERFSAQQFPDLHSELNLSSLELGDSALYFCASSVEGAYPYEQYFGPGTRLTVT.

This clone was recorded once. The chain carries TRBV6-5 and TRBJ2-1; perhaps D is TRBD1 or TRBD2 (5 bases each). V was trimmed by 8 bases and J by 5 bases, leaving 19 bases between them. Germline V gives CDR1 MNHEY, CDR2 SVGAGI. CDR3 size: 15 residues. CDR3 bases: TGTGCCAGCCGCCTGGCTGGATGGGGGAACAATGAGCAGTTCTTC. This codes for CASRLAGWGNNEQFF.

V gene TRBV6-1 combines with J gene TRBJ2-7; 13 nucleotides agree with TRBD2. The junction had 12 bases not matched to a gene; V was cut back by 2 bases and J by 8 bases. CDR1 MNHNS and CDR2 SASEGT come from the germline V gene. This CDR3 is built from 17 residues. The CDR3 DNA sequence: TGTGCCAGCAGTGAAAGGACTAGCGGGAGTGTAGGGATCCAGCAGTACTTC. As protein: CASSERTSGSVGIQQYF.

The V call is TRBV18, the J call TRBJ1-5; unclear D gene. CDR3 length: 16 residues. V was clipped by 6 bases and J by 0 bases, with 15 bases between them. Germline V gene data show CDR1 as KGHSH and CDR2 as LQKENI. The CDR3 bases are TGTGCCAGCTCTGCAACAGTAATGGGTAGCAATCAGCCCCAGCATTTT. This sequence encodes CASSATVMGSNQPQHF.

This clone was recorded only once. The J gene is TRBJ2-7, the V gene TRBV27, with D hard to call. Germline-derived CDR1 and CDR2 are MNHEY and SMNVEV (reference sequence). This CDR3 region has 12 residues. Trimming took off 3 bases at V and 4 bases at J, with 7 bases between the two ends. CDR3 sequence: CASSFTGYEQYF. CDR3 coding DNA: TGTGCCAGCAGTTTTACTGGTTACGAGCAGTACTTC.

V gene TRBV25-1 combines with J gene TRBJ2-1; 10 positions agree with TRBD2. V gave up 6 bases and J gave up 6 bases; unmatched junction bases: 8. This CDR3 is 15 amino acids long. Germline values: CDR1 MGHDK, CDR2 SYGVNS. CDR3 residues: CASRETGTSANEQFF. The CDR3 nucleotides are TGTGCCAGCAGGGAAACCGGGACTAGCGCCAATGAGCAGTTCTTC.

This clone was observed a handful of times. The CDR3 region has the DNA TGTGCCTGGACGAGTATCACTGAAGCTTTCTTT. It codes for CAWTSITEAFF. The chain combines TRBV30 with TRBJ1-1; the D is unclear. The germline V gene has CDR1 GTSNPN and CDR2 SVGIG (reference sequence). This CDR3 is built from 11 residues. V was clipped by 4 bases and J by 4 bases, with 7 bases between them.

The V call is TRBV4-2, the J call TRBJ2-1; tentatively, D is TRBD2 (7 bases). Between the trimmed V and J ends, which lost 3 bases and 5 bases, there was a span of 23 bases. Germline loops: CDR1 LGHNA, CDR2 YNFKEQ. This CDR3 has 18 amino acids. The CDR3 nucleotides are TGTGCCAGCAGCCACCGGGGGGCCGGGACTGGAGGAAACAATGAGCAGTTCTTC. Its protein is CASSHRGAGTGGNNEQFF.

The rearrangement uses TRBV5-1 and TRBJ2-7; 14 nucleotides match TRBD2. Unmatched junction bases numbered 12, after V lost 2 bases and J lost 5 bases. Germline loops: CDR1 SGHRS, CDR2 YFSETQ. This CDR3 contains 18 residues. The CDR3 sequence: CASSFSGTSGSRVDEQYF. The CDR3 DNA is TGCGCCAGCAGCTTCTCCGGGACTAGCGGGAGTCGGGTCGACGAGCAGTACTTC. Filled out from reference TRBV5-1 and TRBJ2-7, the complete variable domain reads KAGVTQTPRYLIKTRGQQVTLSCSPISGHRSVSWYQQTPGQGLQFLFEYFSETQRNKGNFPGRFSGRQFSNSRSEMNVSTLELGDSALYLCASSFSGTSGSRVDEQYFGPGTRLTVT.

The V call is TRBV19, the J call TRBJ2-7, with D possibly being TRBD2 (5 bases). Trimming pared 6 bases from V and 0 bases from J, leaving 15 bases between. Germline CDR1 LNHDA, CDR2 SQIVND (reference sequence). CDR3 size: 15 residues. CDR3 DNA: TGTGCCAGTAGCCCATCCGAGGGCGGCTCCTACGAGCAGTACTTC. This translates into CASSPSEGGSYEQYF.

The chain links TRBV5-1 to TRBJ2-1; no firm D call. Germline V lookup: CDR1 SGHRS, CDR2 YFSETQ. Deletions cut 0 bases from V and 8 bases from J, with 15 bases between. This CDR3 contains 15 residues. CDR3 DNA: TGCGCCAGCAGCTTGGCCCGTGCTATGTTAGATGAGCAGTTCTTC. This translates into CASSLARAMLDEQFF. The full variable domain, rest sourced from reference TRBV5-1 and TRBJ2-1, is KAGVTQTPRYLIKTRGQQVTLSCSPISGHRSVSWYQQTPGQGLQFLFEYFSETQRNKGNFPGRFSGRQFSNSRSEMNVSTLELGDSALYLCASSLARAMLDEQFFGPGTRLTVL.

The chain recombines TRBV5-6 with TRBJ2-3; D remains ambiguous. Deletions cut 2 bases from V and 6 bases from J, with 10 bases between. The CDR3 covers 13 residues. The germline V gene encodes CDR1 SGHDT and CDR2 YYEEEE. In DNA, the CDR3 is TGTGCCAGCAGCTTTCTCGCGGTGGATACGCAGTATTTT. This gives the protein CASSFLAVDTQYF.

This chain joins TRBV28 and TRBJ2-7; 10 positions match TRBD2. CDR1 and CDR2 from the germline V gene are MDHEN and SYDVKM. The V segment lost 6 bases and the J segment 7 bases; nucleotides outside the gene matches: 9. This CDR3 region has 14 residues. The CDR3 sequence is CASRPSSGSLEQYF. Here the CDR3 DNA reads TGTGCCAGCAGACCGTCTAGCGGGAGCTTGGAGCAGTACTTC.

In its sample, this clone was seen once. The chain combines TRBV28 with TRBJ2-6, with 9 nucleotides matching TRBD1. The ends lost 4 bases at V and 0 bases at J; junction bases unmatched: 4. CDR1 is MDHEN, CDR2 SYDVKM, per germline. There are 17 residues in the CDR3. DNA of the CDR3: TGTGCCAGCAGTTCGGACAGGGGTTCCTCTGGGGCCAACGTCCTGACTTTC. This gives the protein CASSSDRGSSGANVLTF.

The chain employs TRBV5-1 and TRBJ2-2, with 12 bases fitting TRBD1. V shed 5 bases and J 4 bases; nucleotides not matched to a gene: 9. In germline, CDR1 is SGHRS, CDR2 YFSETQ. The CDR3 extends over 17 amino acids. The CDR3 protein is CASRPGQGAIGTGELFF. CDR3 nucleotides: TGCGCCAGCAGACCGGGACAGGGGGCTATAGGCACCGGGGAGCTGTTTTTT.

In this sample, this clone turned up once. V is TRBV27 and J is TRBJ1-1, with 9 nucleotides matching TRBD1. The germline gives CDR1 MNHEY, CDR2 SMNVEV (reference sequence). Trimming at V came to 5 bases and at J to 8 bases, leaving 12 bases not matched to a gene. CDR3 length: 15 residues. CDR3 amino acids: CASSTRRTGDIEAFF. The CDR3 DNA reads TGTGCCAGCAGTACAAGAAGGACAGGGGATATCGAAGCTTTCTTT.

The chain combines TRBV19 with TRBJ1-5; D ambiguous. The CDR3 contains 14 residues. The V and J ends lost 5 bases and 9 bases respectively, with 17 bases between them. CDR1 is LNHDA, CDR2 SQIVND, per germline (reference sequence). DNA for the CDR3: TGTGCCAGTAGTTTTTCAGCCGCATTTGGGCCCCAGCATTTT. It codes for CASSFSAAFGPQHF.

V usage is TRBV15 and J usage is TRBJ1-1, with no clear D. The CDR3 length is 13 residues. Germline V gives CDR1 LNHNV, CDR2 YYDKDF (reference sequence). V was clipped by 4 bases and J by 1 base, with 7 bases between them. The CDR3 sequence is CATSNWRNTEAFF. CDR3 bases: TGTGCCACCAGCAACTGGAGGAACACTGAAGCTTTCTTT.

The V call is TRBV9, the J call TRBJ2-2; D might be TRBD1 (6 bases). Germline V gives CDR1 SGDLS, CDR2 YYNGEE. V lost 0 bases to trimming and J lost 7 bases, with 16 bases between them. The CDR3 loop spans 16 amino acids. The CDR3 sequence is CASSVEGGVSVGELFF. CDR3 bases: TGTGCCAGCAGCGTAGAAGGGGGAGTTTCGGTCGGGGAGCTGTTTTTT.

CDR3 amino acids: CASSEDRTYYEQYF. The CDR3 DNA sequence: TGTGCCAGCAGCGAGGACAGGACTTACTACGAGCAGTACTTC. The J gene is TRBJ2-7, the V gene TRBV5-4; the match to TRBD1 covers 7 bases. The CDR3 sequence is 14 residues long. Germline values: CDR1 SGHNT, CDR2 YYREEE (reference sequence). The V and J ends lost 4 bases and 3 bases, in that order; junction bases with no gene match: 7.

A few counts support this clone. The V gene is TRBV19, the J gene TRBJ1-2; TRBD1 might be the D (6 bases). The CDR3 runs 15 residues. Germline-derived CDR1 and CDR2 are LNHDA and SQIVND (reference sequence). V dropped 5 bases and J dropped 6 bases, with 19 bases sitting between them. This chain's CDR3 is CASSEGGGRRDGYTF. As DNA, the CDR3 is TGTGCCAGTAGTGAGGGGGGCGGAAGACGGGATGGCTACACCTTC.

The gene calls are TRBV29-1 and TRBJ2-3; TRBD2 agrees at 13 bases. With 4 bases clipped from V and 4 bases from J, the junction kept 5 bases outside the gene matches. In germline, CDR1 is SQVTM, CDR2 ANQGSEA. The CDR3 consists of 15 residues. Here the CDR3 reads CSVAGLAGEPDTQYF. In DNA, the CDR3 is TGCAGCGTTGCCGGACTAGCGGGAGAGCCAGATACGCAGTATTTT.